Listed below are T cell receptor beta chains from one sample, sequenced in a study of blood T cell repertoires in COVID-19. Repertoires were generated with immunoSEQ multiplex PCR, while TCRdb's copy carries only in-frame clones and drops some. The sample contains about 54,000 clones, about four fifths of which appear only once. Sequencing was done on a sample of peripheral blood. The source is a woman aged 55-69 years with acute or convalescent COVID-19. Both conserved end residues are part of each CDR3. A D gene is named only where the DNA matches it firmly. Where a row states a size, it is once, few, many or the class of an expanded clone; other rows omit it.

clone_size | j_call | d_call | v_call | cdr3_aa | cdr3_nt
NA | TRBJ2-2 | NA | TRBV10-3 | CAISESPSSTGELFF | TGTGCCATCAGTGAGTCACCTAGCAGCACCGGGGAGCTGTTTTTT
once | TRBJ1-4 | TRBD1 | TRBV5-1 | CASSSKQGQGEKLFF | TGCGCCAGCAGCTCTAAACAGGGGCAGGGGGAAAAACTGTTTTTT
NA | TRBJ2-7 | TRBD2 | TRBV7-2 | CASSSGLADYEQYF | TGTGCCAGCAGCTCGGGACTAGCGGACTACGAGCAGTACTTC
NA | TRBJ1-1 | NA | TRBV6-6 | CASSYSRQPEVAEAFF | TGTGCCAGCAGTTACTCCCGACAGCCCGAGGTAGCTGAAGCTTTCTTT
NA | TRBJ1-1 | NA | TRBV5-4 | CASSLSRRGEAFF | TGTGCCAGCAGCTTGAGCCGTCGGGGTGAAGCTTTCTTT
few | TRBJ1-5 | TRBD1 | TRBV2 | CASSLDRVQPQHF | TGTGCCAGCAGTCTCGACAGGGTTCAGCCCCAGCATTTT
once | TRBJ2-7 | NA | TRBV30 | CAWSVEVRVYEQYF | TGTGCCTGGAGTGTAGAGGTCAGGGTTTACGAGCAGTACTTC
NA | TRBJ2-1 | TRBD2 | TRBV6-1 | CASSEQRGGYNEQFF | TGTGCCAGCAGTGAACAGCGGGGGGGGTACAATGAGCAGTTCTTC
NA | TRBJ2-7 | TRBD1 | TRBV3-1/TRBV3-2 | CASGQGFPSLEQYF | TGTGCCAGCGGACAGGGATTTCCTTCGTTGGAGCAGTACTTC
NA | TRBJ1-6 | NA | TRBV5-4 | CASSFRGGSPLHF | TGTGCCAGCAGCTTCCGGGGTGGTTCACCCCTCCACTTT